This T cell receptor (beta chain) was obtained from a study of T-cell reconstitution after alpha-beta-depleted transplantation in children. Study-level results: Certain patients had high TCRbeta diversity at day 60, and it came from recipient T cells and thymic progenitors that survived. After one year, T-cell counts and TCRbeta diversity mostly came from new T cells. The study reportedly traced alpha-beta T cells about two months after transplant to several hundred expanded graft clones.

This clonotype was counted ten times or more. Its antigen is as yet unknown. TCRbeta library construction was performed incorporating unique molecular identifiers. Each CDR3 protein gets one entry after TCRdb re-called the PCR reads with MiXCR. The data contain about 290,000 distinct CDR3 sequences, around a tenth of them singletons. V lost 2 bases and J 2 bases, leaving 15 bases between the germline ends. The CDR3 loop spans 16 amino acids. Germline V gene lookup returns CDR1 LGHNA and CDR2 YNFKEQ. J is TRBJ2-5 and V is TRBV4-2; D unclear. The TCR originated in a boy in the first two years of life with acute myeloid leukemia, due to receive a stem cell transplant. The starting material was PBMCs, obtained before TCRalphabeta/CD19-depleted stem cell transplant. CDR3 region: CASSQRMSFPQETQYF. CDR3 in DNA: TGTGCCAGCAGCCAAAGGATGAGCTTTCCGCAAGAGACCCAGTACTTC.